The text below deals with one T cell receptor (beta chain). Its antigen is not known. The entry originates in a study of T cells in Graves' hyperthyroidism and ophthalmopathy. Study-level results: Ophthalmopathy could be told apart from stable hyperthyroidism with a 13 V-J model. Most expanded thyroid clonotypes above 0.001 also appeared in blood.

V shed 7 bases, J shed 5 bases, and the junction held 10 bases outside the gene matches. The CDR3 contains 14 residues. CDR1 and CDR2 from the germline V gene are LNHDA and SQIVND (reference sequence). RNA transcripts gave rise to amplified TCR beta CDR3 regions. A first-round RT-PCR of the TCR CDR3 used the HTBI primer set. TCRdb reprocessed the multiplex PCR reads via MiXCR and lists one record per CDR3 protein. The sample has 500,000 to 700,000 distinct CDR3 sequences, approximately 16% seen once. This TCR was recovered from a woman under 30 with Graves' hyperthyroidism. The J gene is TRBJ2-5, the V gene TRBV19; 7 bases map to TRBD1. Sequencing was done on a sample of blood. The DNA of the CDR3 is TGTGCCAGTAATGGGGACAGCTTTTCGGAGACCCAGTACTTC. It specifies CASNGDSFSETQYF.